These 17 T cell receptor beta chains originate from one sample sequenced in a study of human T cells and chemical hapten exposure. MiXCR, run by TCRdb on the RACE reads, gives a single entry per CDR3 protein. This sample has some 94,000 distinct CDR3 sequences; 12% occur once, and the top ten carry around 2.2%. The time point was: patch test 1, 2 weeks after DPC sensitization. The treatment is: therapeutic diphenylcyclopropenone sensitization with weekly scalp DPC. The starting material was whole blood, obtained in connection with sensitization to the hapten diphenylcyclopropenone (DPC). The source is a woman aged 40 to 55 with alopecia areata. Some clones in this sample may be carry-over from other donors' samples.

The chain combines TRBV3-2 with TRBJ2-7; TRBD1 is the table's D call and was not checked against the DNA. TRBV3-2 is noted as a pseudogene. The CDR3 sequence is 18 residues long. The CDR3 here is CASSQDKQDSRFSYEQYF. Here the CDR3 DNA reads TGTGCCAGCAGCCAAGATAAGCAGGATTCCCGGTTCTCCTACGAGCAGTACTTC.

The CDR3: CASSTLRLGLYNEQFF. The CDR3 region has the DNA TGTGCCAGCAGCACCTTACGGCTAGGGCTTTACAATGAGCAGTTCTTC. V usage is TRBV11-2 and J usage is TRBJ2-1; D unclear. Looked up from germline, CDR1 is SGHAT and CDR2 is FQNNGV. This CDR3 region has 16 residues. Trimming took off 5 bases at V and 4 bases at J, with 18 bases between the two ends.

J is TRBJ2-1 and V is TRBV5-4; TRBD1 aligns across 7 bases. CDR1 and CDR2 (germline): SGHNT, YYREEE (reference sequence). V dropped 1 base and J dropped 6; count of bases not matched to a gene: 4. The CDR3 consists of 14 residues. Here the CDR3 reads CASSLQGVVNEQFF. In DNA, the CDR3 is TGTGCCAGCAGCTTGCAGGGGGTGGTCAATGAGCAGTTCTTC.

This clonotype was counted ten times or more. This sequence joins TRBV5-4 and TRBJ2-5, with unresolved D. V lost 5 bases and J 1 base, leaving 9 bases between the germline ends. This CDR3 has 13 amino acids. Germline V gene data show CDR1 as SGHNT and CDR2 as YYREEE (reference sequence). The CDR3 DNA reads TGTGCCAGCAGACCTCAATCCCAAGAGACCCAGTACTTC. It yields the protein CASRPQSQETQYF.

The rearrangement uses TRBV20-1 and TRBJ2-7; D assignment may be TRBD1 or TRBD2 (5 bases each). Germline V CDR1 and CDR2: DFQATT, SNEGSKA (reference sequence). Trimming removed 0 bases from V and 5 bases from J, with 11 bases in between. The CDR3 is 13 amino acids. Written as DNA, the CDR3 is TGCAGTGCTAGAGATCTCCGAGGGGACGAGCAGTACTTC. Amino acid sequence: CSARDLRGDEQYF.

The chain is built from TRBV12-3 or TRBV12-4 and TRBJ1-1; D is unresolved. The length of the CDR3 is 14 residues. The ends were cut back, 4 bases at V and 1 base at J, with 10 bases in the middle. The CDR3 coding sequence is TGTGCCAGCAGTTACCCCGACAAGAACACTGAAGCTTTCTTT. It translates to CASSYPDKNTEAFF.

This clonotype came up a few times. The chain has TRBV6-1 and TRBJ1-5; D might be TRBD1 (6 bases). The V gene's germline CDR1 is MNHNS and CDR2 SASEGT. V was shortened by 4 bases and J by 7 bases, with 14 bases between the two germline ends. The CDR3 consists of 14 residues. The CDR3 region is CASSAQGFKQPQHF. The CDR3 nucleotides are TGTGCCAGCAGTGCACAGGGTTTCAAGCAGCCCCAGCATTTT.

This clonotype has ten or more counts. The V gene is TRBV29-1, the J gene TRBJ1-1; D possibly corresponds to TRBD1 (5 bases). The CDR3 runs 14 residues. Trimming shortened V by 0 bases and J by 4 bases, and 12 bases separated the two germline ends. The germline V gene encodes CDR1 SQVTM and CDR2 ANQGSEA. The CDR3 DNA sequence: TGCAGCGTTGAAGATGGGGGTGAGGCCACTGAAGCTTTCTTT. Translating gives CSVEDGGEATEAFF.

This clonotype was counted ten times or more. The CDR3 spells CSVAPSGGNEQFF. The CDR3, as DNA: TGCAGCGTTGCCCCCTCGGGAGGCAATGAGCAGTTCTTC. This rearrangement joins TRBV29-1 to TRBJ2-1, with TRBD2 matching 7 bases. Germline V lookup: CDR1 SQVTM, CDR2 ANQGSEA. Germline trimming cut 4 bases from V and 6 bases from J; bases unmatched to any gene: 6. This CDR3 has 13 residues.

The CDR3 DNA reads TGTGCCAGCATGGTCAGACAGGGAGGACTAGCGGGAAGGGGCGAGCAGTACTTC. It encodes CASMVRQGGLAGRGEQYF. The chain combines TRBV7-8 with TRBJ2-7; 12 bases line up with TRBD2. V dropped 7 bases and J dropped 6; count of bases not matched to a gene: 19. CDR1 and CDR2 from the germline V gene are SGHVS and FQNEAQ. The CDR3 runs 18 residues.

The CDR3 DNA sequence: TGCGCCAGCAGCCAAGAAGGGCAGGTGAGGGTGAATGAGCAGTTCTTC. It specifies CASSQEGQVRVNEQFF. The V and J genes are TRBV4-1 and TRBJ2-1; a weak D match, TRBD2 (5 bases). This CDR3 is built from 16 residues. V lost 0 bases, J lost 7 bases, and 16 bases lay in between. Germline assignment: CDR1 MGHRA and CDR2 YSYEKL.

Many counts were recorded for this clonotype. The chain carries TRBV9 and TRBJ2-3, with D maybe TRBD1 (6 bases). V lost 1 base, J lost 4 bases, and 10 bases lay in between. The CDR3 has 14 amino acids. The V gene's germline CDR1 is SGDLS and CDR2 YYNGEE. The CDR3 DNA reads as TGTGCCAGCAGCGTATCCAGGGGCGCAGATACGCAGTATTTT. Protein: CASSVSRGADTQYF.

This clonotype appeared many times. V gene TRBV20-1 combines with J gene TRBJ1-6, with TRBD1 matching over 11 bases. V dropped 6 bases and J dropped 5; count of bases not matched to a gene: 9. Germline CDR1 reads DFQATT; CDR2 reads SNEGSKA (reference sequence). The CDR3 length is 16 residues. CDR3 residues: CSARPPGQGDNSPLHF. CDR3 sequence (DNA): TGCAGTGCGCGGCCCCCGGGACAGGGGGATAATTCACCCCTCCACTTT.

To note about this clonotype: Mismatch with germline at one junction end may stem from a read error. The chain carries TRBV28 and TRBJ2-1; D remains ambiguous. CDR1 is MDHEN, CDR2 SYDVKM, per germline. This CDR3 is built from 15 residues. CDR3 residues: CASSFVRAPNNEQFF. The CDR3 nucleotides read TGTGCCAGTAGTTTTGTAAGGGCCCCTAACAATGAGCAGTTCTTC.

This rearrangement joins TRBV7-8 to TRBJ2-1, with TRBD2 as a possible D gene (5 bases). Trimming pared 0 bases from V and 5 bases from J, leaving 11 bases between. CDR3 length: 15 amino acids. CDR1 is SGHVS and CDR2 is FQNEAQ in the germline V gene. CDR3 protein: CASSLAPSTHNEQFF. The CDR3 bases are TGTGCCAGCAGCTTAGCGCCTAGCACACACAATGAGCAGTTCTTC.

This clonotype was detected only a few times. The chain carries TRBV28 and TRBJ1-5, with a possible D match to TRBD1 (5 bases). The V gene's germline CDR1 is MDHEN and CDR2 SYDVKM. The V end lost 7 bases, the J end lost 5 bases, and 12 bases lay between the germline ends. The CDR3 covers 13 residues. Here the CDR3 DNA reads TGTGCCAGCACGGGACGGACTCATCAGCCCCAGCATTTT. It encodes CASTGRTHQPQHF. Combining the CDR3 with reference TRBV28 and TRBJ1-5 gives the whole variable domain DVKVTQSSRYLVKRTGEKVFLECVQDMDHENMFWYRQDPGLGLRLIYFSYDVKMKEKGDIPEGYSVSREKKERFSLILESASTNQTSMYLCASTGRTHQPQHFGDGTRLSIL.

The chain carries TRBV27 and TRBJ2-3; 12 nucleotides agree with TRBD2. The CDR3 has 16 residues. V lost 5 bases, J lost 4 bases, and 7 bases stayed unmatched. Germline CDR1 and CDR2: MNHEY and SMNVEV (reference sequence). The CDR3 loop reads CASSRLAGEGPDTQYF. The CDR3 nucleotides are TGTGCCAGCAGTCGACTAGCGGGAGAGGGGCCAGATACGCAGTATTTT.